The 6 T cell receptor beta chains listed next were all sequenced from one sample in a study of metastatic and nonmetastatic thyroid tumors. There were no patients who had received any treatment before thyroid surgery. From the PCR reads, TCRdb re-called clones with MiXCR. The data hold over 8,500 clones, with more than 25% observed a single time. Sequencing was performed on tumor tissue. The origin of the receptors is a female donor with papillary thyroid cancer or a benign thyroid nodule (not recorded which). Some clones in this sample may be carry-over from other donors' samples.

Regarding this clone: A much larger clone lies one base from this, so it may be a read error. The CDR3, as DNA: TGTGTCACCAGCAAAGATAGAACAGGGAACACTGAAGCTTTCTTT. Its protein is CVTSKDRTGNTEAFF. The rearrangement links TRBV15 to TRBJ1-1; possible D gene TRBD1, 5 bases. Germline lookup yields CDR1 LNHNV and CDR2 YYDKDF (reference sequence). The CDR3 has 15 residues.

The chain combines TRBV3-1 with TRBJ2-1; TRBD2 matches 8 bases. J was trimmed by 0 bases and V by 1 base; bases with no gene match: 8. Germline assignment: CDR1 LGHDT and CDR2 YNNKEL (reference sequence). CDR3 length equals 18 residues. The CDR3 loop reads CASSQGLAGGSSYNEQFF. The CDR3 DNA is TGTGCCAGCAGCCAAGGGCTAGCGGGTGGAAGCTCCTACAATGAGCAGTTCTTC.

In this sample, this clone is medium-sized. The chain has TRBV15 and TRBJ2-3; 14 positions match TRBD2. Unmatched junction bases numbered 5, after V lost 0 bases and J lost 6 bases. This CDR3 comprises 17 residues. Germline V CDR1 and CDR2: LNHNV, YYDKDF (reference sequence). The CDR3, as DNA: TGTGCCACCAGCAGAGACCCCGGGACTAGCGGGAGTGATACGCAGTATTTT. Its translation: CATSRDPGTSGSDTQYF.

The chain couples TRBV5-1 to TRBJ2-3; D is possibly TRBD1 (6 bases). Germline V lookup: CDR1 SGHRS, CDR2 YFSETQ. V dropped 0 bases and J dropped 3 bases, with 14 bases sitting between them. The CDR3 runs 16 residues. The DNA of the CDR3 is TGCGCCAGCAGCTTGGAACAGGGAGCCCGAACAGATACGCAGTATTTT. Translated: CASSLEQGARTDTQYF.

This clone was seen a few times. The rearrangement uses TRBV6-1 and TRBJ1-1, with D perhaps TRBD1 (5 bases). The V end was cut by 6 bases, the J end by 3 bases, with 11 bases between. This CDR3 contains 13 residues. In germline, CDR1 is MNHNS, CDR2 SASEGT. The CDR3 sequence: CASSSRGHTEAFF. CDR3 in DNA: TGTGCCAGCAGCTCGAGGGGACACACTGAAGCTTTCTTT.

Comments on this clone: An end of the junction differs from the germline gene, which may be a read error. J is TRBJ2-1 and V is TRBV6-1, with 7 positions matching TRBD1. Germline lookup yields CDR1 MNHNS and CDR2 SASEGT. The CDR3 is made up of 13 amino acids. The CDR3 DNA sequence: TGTGCAAGCAGTGCAGACAGGGTTGCGGAGCAGTTCTTC. It encodes CASSADRVAEQFF.